The sequence of this T cell receptor (beta chain) was determined in a study of cytomegalovirus exposure and HLA in healthy donors. Findings of the study overall: Rarity marked most TCR sequences, yet some public TCRs occurred in many donors. A subsequent analysis found that TCR clusters from the first cohort also tended to co-occur in the 110 or so validation repertoires, with 94% of cluster scores above 0.

Produced via immunoSEQ multiplex PCR; TCRdb's table is partial and in-frame only. The sample has roughly 190,000 clones, about 82% seen once. For this clone: Its target is unknown.

V shed 0 bases and J shed 1 base, with 6 bases lying between them. Looked up from germline, CDR1 is SGHAT and CDR2 is FQNNGV. The CDR3 has 14 amino acids. Sequencing was performed on PBMCs. The receptor's source is a woman aged 18-35 years in good health and CMV-seronegative. V is TRBV11-2 and J is TRBJ1-2; D uncertain. CDR3 sequence reads: CASSLEPSNYGYTF. The CDR3 DNA sequence: TGTGCCAGCAGCTTAGAGCCGAGTAACTATGGCTACACCTTC. Full variable domain (rest looked up from reference TRBV11-2 and TRBJ1-2): EAGVAQSPRYKIIEKRQSVAFWCNPISGHATLYWYQQILGQGPKLLIQFQNNGVVDDSQLPKDRFSAERLKGVDSTLKIQPAKLEDSAVYLCASSLEPSNYGYTFGSGTRLTVV.